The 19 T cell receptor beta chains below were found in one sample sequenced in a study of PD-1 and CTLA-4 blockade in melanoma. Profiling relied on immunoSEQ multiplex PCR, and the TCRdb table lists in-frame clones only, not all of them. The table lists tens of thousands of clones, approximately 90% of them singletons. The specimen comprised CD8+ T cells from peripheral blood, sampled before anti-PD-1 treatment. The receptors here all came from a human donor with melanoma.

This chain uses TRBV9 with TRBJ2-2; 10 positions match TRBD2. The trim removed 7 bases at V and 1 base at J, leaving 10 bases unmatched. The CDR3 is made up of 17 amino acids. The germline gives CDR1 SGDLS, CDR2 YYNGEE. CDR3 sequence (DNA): TGTGCCAGCTCTTCTAGCGGGGGCCACTGGAACACCGGGGAGCTGTTTTTT. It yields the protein CASSSSGGHWNTGELFF.

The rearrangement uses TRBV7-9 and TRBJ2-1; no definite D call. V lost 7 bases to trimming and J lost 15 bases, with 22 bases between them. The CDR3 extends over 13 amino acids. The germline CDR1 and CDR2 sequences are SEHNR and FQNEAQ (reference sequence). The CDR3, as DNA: TGTGCCAGCACCCCTCCTGGGTACAGCTCTGGGTTCTTC. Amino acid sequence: CASTPPGYSSGFF.

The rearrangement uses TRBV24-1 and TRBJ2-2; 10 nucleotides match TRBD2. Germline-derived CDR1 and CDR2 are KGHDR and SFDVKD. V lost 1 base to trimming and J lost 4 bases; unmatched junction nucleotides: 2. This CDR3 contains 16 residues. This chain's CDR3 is CATSDFTSGVTGELFF. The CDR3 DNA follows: TGTGCCACCAGTGATTTCACTAGCGGGGTCACCGGGGAGCTGTTTTTT.

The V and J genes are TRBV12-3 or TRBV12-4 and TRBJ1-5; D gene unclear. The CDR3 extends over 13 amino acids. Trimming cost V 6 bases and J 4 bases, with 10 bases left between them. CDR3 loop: CASSPGINQPQHF. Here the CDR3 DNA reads TGTGCCAGCAGCCCTGGTATAAATCAGCCCCAGCATTTT.

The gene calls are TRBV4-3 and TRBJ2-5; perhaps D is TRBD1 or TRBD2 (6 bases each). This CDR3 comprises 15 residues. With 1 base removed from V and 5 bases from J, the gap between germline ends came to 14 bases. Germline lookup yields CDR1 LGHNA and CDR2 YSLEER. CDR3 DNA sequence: TGCGCCAGCAGCCAAGTTGAGGGGGGCGGGGAGACCCAGTACTTC. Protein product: CASSQVEGGGETQYF.

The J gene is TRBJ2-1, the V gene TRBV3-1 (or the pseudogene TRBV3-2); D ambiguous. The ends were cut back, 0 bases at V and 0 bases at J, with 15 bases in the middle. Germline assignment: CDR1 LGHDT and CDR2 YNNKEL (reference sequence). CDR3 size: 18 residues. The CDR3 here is CASSQDPSRTGSYNEQFF. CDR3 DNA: TGTGCCAGCAGCCAAGACCCGTCTCGGACCGGCTCCTACAATGAGCAGTTCTTC.

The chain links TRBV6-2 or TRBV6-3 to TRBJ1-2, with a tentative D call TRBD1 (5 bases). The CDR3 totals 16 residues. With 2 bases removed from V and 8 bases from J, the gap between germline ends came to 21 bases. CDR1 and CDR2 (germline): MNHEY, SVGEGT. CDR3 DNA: TGTGCCAGCAGTTACCTCCCTGACAGCCCTACAACAGGCTACACCTTC. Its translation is CASSYLPDSPTTGYTF.

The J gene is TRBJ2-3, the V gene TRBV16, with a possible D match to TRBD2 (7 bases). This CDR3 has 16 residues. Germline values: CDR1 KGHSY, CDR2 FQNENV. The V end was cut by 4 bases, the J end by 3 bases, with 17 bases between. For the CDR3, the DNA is TGTGCCAGCAGCCCCGAGTGGGGGGGCCTAACAGATACGCAGTATTTT. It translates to CASSPEWGGLTDTQYF.

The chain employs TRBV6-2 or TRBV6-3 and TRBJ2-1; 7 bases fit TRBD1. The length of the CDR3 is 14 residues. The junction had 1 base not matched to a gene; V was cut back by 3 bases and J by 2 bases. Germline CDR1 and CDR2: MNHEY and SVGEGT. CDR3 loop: CASSYGTAYNEQFF. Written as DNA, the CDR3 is TGTGCCAGCAGTTATGGGACAGCCTACAATGAGCAGTTCTTC.

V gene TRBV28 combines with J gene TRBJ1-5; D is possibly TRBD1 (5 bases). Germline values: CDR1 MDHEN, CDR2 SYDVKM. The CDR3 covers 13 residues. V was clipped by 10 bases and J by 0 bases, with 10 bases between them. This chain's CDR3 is CATQGFSNQPQHF. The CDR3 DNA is TGTGCCACCCAGGGTTTTAGCAATCAGCCCCAGCATTTT.

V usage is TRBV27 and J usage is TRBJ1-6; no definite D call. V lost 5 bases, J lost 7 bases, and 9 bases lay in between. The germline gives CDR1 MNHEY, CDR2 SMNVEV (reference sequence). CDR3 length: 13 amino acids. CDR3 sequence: CASSLGPNSPLHF. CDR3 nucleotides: TGTGCCAGCAGTCTTGGGCCAAATTCACCCCTCCACTTT.

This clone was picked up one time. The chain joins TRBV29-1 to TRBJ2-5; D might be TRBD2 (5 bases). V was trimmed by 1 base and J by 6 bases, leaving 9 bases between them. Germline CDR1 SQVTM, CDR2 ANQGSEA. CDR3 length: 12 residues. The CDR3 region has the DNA TGCAGCGTTGAAGGGAGGAGGAAGACCCAGTACTTC. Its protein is CSVEGRRKTQYF.

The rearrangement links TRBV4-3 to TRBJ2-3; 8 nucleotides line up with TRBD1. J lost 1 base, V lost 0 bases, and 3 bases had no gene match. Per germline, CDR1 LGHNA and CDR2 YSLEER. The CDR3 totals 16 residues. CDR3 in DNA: TGCGCCAGCAGCCAAGATGGACAGGGTCGCACAGATACGCAGTATTTT. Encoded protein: CASSQDGQGRTDTQYF.

For the CDR3, the DNA is TGTGCCAGCAGCTTAGCAGGGGATCGGGTTCCTTACGAGCAGTACTTC. Protein product: CASSLAGDRVPYEQYF. The genes are TRBV7-8 and TRBJ2-7; possibly TRBD1 for D (5 bases). V lost 0 bases and J 4 bases, leaving 16 bases between the germline ends. This CDR3 region has 16 residues. Germline CDR1 and CDR2: SGHVS and FQNEAQ. The entire variable domain, with the rest obtained from reference TRBV7-8 and TRBJ2-7, is as follows: GAGVSQSPRYKVAKRGQDVALRCDPISGHVSLFWYQQALGQGPEFLTYFQNEAQLDKSGLPSDRFFAERPEGSVSTLKIQRTQQEDSAVYLCASSLAGDRVPYEQYFGPGTRLTVT.

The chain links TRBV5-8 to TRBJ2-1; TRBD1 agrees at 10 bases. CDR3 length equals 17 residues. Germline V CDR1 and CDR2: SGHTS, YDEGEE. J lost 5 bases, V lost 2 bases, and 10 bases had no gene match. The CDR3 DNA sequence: TGTGCCAGCAGCTTTCACCCTGGGACAGGGGTCCACAATGAGCAGTTCTTC. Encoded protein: CASSFHPGTGVHNEQFF.

The CDR3: CASSPEGQVPSPYEQYF. The CDR3 nucleotides are TGTGCCAGCAGCCCGGAGGGACAGGTCCCATCCCCTTACGAGCAGTACTTC. The chain combines TRBV5-8 with TRBJ2-7; 8 bases align to TRBD1. Losses at the gene ends were 4 bases for V and 4 bases for J; bases not matched to a gene: 16. Germline loops: CDR1 SGHTS, CDR2 YDEGEE. There are 17 residues in the CDR3.

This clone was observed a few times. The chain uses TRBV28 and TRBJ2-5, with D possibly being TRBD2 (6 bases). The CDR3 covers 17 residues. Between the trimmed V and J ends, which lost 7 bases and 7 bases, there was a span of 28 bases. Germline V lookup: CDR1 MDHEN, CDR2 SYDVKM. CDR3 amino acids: CASTLRDRGRDIGTQYF. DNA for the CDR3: TGTGCCAGCACTCTACGGGATCGGGGGAGAGACATCGGGACCCAGTACTTC.

CDR3 protein: CASSFTGDTEAFF. The DNA for the CDR3 is TGTGCCAGCAGTTTCACGGGGGACACTGAAGCTTTCTTT. The chain links TRBV3-1 (or the pseudogene TRBV3-2) to TRBJ1-1; possibly TRBD1 for D (5 bases). Germline CDR1 LGHDT, CDR2 YNNKEL (reference sequence). CDR3 length: 13 amino acids. Trimming cost V 6 bases and J 3 bases, with 11 bases left between them.

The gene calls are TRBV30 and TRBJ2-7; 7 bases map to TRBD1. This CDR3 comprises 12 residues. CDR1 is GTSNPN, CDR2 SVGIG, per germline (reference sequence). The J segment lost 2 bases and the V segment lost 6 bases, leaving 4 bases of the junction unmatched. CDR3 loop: CACWGQPYEQYF. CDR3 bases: TGTGCCTGTTGGGGACAGCCCTACGAGCAGTACTTC. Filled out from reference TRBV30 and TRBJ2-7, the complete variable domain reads SQTIHQWPATLVQPVGSPLSLECTVEGTSNPNLYWYRQAAGRGLQLLFYSVGIGQISSEVPQNLSASRPQDRQFILSSKKLLLSDSGFYLCACWGQPYEQYFGPGTRLTVT.